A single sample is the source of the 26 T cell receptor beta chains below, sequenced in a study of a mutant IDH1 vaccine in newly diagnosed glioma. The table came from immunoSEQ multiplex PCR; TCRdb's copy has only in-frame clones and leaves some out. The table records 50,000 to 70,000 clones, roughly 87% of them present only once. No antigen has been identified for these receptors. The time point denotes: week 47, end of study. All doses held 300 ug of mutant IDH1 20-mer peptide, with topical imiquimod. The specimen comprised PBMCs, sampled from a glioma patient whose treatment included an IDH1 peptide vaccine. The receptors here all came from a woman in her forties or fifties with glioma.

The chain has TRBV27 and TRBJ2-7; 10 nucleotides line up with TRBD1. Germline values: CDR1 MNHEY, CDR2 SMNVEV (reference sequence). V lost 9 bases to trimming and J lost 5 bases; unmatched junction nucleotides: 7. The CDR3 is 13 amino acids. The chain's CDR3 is CARRGQGHHEQYF. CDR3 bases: TGTGCCAGAAGGGGACAGGGGCATCACGAGCAGTACTTC.

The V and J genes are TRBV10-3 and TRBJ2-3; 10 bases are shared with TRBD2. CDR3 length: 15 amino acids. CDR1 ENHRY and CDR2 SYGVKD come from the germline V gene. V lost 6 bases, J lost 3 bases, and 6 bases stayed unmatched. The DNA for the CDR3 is TGTGCCATCAGGGGAGCGGGGGGGGAGACAGATACGCAGTATTTT. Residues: CAIRGAGGETDTQYF.

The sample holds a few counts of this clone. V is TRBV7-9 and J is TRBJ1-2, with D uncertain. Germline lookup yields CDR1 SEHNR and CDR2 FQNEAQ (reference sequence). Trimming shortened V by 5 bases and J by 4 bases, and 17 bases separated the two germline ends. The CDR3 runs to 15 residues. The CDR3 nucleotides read TGTGCCAGCAGCCCGGGCCAAGGCGGGAGCTATGGCTACACCTTC. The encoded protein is CASSPGQGGSYGYTF.

CDR3 coding DNA: TGTGCCAGCAGCTTAGTAGGCCTAGCGGGGGCAGATACGCAGTATTTT. Translation: CASSLVGLAGADTQYF. The chain joins TRBV7-6 to TRBJ2-3; 10 positions match TRBD2. CDR1 and CDR2 (germline): SGHVS, FNYEAQ. The V gene end was trimmed by 1 base and the J gene end by 4 bases; junction bases not matched to a gene: 5. This CDR3 comprises 16 residues.

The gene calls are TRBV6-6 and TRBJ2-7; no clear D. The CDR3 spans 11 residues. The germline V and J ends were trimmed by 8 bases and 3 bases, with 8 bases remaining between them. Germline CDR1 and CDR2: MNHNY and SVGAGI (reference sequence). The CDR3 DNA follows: TGTGCCAGCCGGAGAGACTACGAGCAGTACTTC. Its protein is CASRRDYEQYF.

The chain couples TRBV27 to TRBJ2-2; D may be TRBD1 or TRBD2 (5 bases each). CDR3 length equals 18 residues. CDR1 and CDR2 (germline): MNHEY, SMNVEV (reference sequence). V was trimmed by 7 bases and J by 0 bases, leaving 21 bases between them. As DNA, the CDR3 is TGTGCCAGCACCGATAGACGCACCGGGACCTCGAACACCGGGGAGCTGTTTTTT. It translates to CASTDRRTGTSNTGELFF.

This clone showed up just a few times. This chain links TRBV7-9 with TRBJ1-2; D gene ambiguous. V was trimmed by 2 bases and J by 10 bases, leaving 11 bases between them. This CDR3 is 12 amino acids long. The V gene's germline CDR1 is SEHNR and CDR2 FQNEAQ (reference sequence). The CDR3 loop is CASSLTGNLYTF. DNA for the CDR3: TGTGCCAGCAGCTTAACGGGAAACCTCTACACCTTC.

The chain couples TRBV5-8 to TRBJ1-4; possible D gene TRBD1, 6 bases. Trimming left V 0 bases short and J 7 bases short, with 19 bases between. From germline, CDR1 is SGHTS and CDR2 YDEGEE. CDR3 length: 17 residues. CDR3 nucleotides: TGTGCCAGCAGCTTGGATCGTGGGGGCCCCCTAATTGAAAAACTGTTTTTT. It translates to CASSLDRGGPLIEKLFF.

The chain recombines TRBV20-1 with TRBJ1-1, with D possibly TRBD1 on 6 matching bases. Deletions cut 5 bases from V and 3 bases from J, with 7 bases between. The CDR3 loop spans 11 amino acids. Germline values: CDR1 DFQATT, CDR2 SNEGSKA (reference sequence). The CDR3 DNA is TGCAGTGCTTGGACAGACACTGAAGCTTTCTTT. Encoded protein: CSAWTDTEAFF.

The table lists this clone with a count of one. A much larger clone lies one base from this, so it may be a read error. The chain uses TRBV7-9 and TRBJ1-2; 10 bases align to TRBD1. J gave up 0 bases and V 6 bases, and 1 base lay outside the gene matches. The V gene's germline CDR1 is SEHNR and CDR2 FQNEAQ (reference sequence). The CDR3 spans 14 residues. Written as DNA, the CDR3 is TGTGCCAGCAGTGGACAGGGGGCTAACTATGGCTACACCTTC. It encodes CASSGQGANYGYTF.

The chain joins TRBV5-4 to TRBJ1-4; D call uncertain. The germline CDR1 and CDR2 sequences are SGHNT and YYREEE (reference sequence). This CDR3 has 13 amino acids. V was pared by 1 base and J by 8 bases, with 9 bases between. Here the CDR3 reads CASSLLVGEKLFF. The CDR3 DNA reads TGTGCCAGCAGCTTGCTCGTGGGGGAAAAACTGTTTTTT.

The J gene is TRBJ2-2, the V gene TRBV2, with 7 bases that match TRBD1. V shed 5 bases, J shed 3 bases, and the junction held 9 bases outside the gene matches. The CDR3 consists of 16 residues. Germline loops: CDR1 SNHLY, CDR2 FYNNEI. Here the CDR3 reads CASSSSGGSDTGELFF. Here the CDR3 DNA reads TGTGCCAGCAGTAGTTCAGGGGGTTCGGACACCGGGGAGCTGTTTTTT.

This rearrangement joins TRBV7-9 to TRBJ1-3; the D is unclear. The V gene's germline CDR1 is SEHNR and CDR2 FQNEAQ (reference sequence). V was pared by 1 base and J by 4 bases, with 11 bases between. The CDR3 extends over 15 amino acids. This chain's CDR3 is CASSLVGGLGNTIYF. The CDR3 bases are TGTGCCAGCAGCTTAGTCGGAGGACTAGGAAACACCATATATTTT.

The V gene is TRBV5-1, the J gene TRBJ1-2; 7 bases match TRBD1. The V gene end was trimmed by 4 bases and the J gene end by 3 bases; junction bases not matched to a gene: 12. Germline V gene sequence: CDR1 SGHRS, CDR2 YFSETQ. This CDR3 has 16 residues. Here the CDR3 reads CASSTGQPSADYGYTF. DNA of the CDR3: TGCGCCAGCAGCACGGGACAGCCTTCGGCGGACTATGGCTACACCTTC. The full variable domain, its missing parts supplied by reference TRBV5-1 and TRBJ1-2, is KAGVTQTPRYLIKTRGQQVTLSCSPISGHRSVSWYQQTPGQGLQFLFEYFSETQRNKGNFPGRFSGRQFSNSRSEMNVSTLELGDSALYLCASSTGQPSADYGYTFGSGTRLTVV.

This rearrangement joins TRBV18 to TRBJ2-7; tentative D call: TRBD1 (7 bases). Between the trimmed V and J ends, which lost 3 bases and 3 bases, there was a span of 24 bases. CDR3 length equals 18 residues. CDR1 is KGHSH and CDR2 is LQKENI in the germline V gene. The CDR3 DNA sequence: TGTGCCAGCTCACCTCTGAGAGGGGATAACAGGGGAGGCTACGAGCAGTACTTC. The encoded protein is CASSPLRGDNRGGYEQYF.

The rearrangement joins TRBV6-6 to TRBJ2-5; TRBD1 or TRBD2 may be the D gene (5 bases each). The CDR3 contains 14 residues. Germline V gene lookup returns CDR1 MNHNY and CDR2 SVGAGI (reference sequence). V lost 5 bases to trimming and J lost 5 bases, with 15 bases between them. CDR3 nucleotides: TGTGCCAGCAGTCGGGACCCACCCTGGGAGACCCAGTACTTC. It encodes CASSRDPPWETQYF.

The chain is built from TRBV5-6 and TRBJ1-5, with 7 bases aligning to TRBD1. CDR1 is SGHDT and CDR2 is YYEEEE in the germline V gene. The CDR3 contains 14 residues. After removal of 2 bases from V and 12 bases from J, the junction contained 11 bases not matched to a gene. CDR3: CASSLWTGLQDQHF. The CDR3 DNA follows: TGTGCCAGCAGCTTATGGACAGGCCTCCAGGACCAGCATTTT.

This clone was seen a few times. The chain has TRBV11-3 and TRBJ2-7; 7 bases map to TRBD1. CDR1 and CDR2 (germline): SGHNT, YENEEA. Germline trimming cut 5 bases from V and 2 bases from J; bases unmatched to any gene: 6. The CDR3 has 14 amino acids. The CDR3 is CASSHRQGTYEQYF. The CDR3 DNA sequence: TGTGCCAGCAGCCACCGACAGGGTACCTACGAGCAGTACTTC.

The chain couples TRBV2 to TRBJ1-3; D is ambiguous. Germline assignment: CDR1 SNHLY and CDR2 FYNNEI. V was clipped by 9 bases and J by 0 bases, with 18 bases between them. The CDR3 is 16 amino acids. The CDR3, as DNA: TGTGCCAGAGCCGGGTTGCAGGCGTCCTCTGGAAACACCATATATTTT. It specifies CARAGLQASSGNTIYF.

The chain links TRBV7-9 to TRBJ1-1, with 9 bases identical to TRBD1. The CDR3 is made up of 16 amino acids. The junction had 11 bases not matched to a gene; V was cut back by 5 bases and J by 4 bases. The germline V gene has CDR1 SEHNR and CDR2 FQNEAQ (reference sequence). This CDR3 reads CASSTEQGALSTEAFF. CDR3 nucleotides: TGTGCCAGCAGCACCGAACAGGGGGCGCTGAGCACTGAAGCTTTCTTT. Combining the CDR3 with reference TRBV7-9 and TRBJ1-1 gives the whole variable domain DTGVSQNPRHKITKRGQNVTFRCDPISEHNRLYWYRQTLGQGPEFLTYFQNEAQLEKSRLLSDRFSAERPKGSFSTLEIQRTEQGDSAMYLCASSTEQGALSTEAFFGQGTRLTVV.

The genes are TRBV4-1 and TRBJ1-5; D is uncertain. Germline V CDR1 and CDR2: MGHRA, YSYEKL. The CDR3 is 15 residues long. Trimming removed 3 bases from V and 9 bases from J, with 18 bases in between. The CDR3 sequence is CASSQLTLSKWPQHF. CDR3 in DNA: TGCGCCAGCAGCCAGTTGACACTTTCAAAGTGGCCCCAGCATTTT.

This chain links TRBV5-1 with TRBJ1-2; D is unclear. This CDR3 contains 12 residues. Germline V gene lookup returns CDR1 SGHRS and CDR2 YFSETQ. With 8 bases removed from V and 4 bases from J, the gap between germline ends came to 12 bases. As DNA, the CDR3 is TGCGCCAGTTCTCAGGTGGGCTATGGCTACACCTTC. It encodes CASSQVGYGYTF. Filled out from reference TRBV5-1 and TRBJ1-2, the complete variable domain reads KAGVTQTPRYLIKTRGQQVTLSCSPISGHRSVSWYQQTPGQGLQFLFEYFSETQRNKGNFPGRFSGRQFSNSRSEMNVSTLELGDSALYLCASSQVGYGYTFGSGTRLTVV.

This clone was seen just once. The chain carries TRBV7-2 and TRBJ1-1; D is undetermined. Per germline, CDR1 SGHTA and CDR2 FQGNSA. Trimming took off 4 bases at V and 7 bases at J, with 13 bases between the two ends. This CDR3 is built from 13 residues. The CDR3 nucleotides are TGTGCCAGCAGCTCGTCTGTTTTGATTGAAGCTTTCTTT. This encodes CASSSSVLIEAFF. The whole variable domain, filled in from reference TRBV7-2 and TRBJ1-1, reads GAGVSQSPSNKVTEKGKDVELRCDPISGHTALYWYRQSLGQGLEFLIYFQGNSAPDKSGLPSDRFSAERTGGSVSTLTIQRTQQEDSAVYLCASSSSVLIEAFFGQGTRLTVV.

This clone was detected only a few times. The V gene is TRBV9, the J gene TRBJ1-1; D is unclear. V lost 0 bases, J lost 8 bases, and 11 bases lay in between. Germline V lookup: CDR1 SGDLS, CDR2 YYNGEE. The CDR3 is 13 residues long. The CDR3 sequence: CASSVEETPEAFF. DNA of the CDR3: TGTGCCAGCAGCGTAGAAGAGACCCCCGAAGCTTTCTTT.

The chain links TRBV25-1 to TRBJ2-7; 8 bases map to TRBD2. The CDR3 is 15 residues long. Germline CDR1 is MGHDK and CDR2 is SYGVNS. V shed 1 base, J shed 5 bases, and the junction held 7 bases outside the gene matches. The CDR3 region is CASSEWGSGVHEQYF. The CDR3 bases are TGTGCCAGCAGTGAATGGGGTAGCGGGGTCCACGAGCAGTACTTC.

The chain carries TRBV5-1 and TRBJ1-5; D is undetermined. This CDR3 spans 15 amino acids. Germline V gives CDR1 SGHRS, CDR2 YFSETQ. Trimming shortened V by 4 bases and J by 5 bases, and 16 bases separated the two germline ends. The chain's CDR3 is CASSRGEGAYQPQHF. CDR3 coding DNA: TGCGCCAGCAGCCGCGGGGAGGGCGCGTATCAGCCCCAGCATTTT.